These 3 T cell receptor beta chains share one sample of origin, sequenced in a study of cytomegalovirus exposure and HLA in healthy donors. Amplification used 60 Vbeta primers and 13 Jbeta primers. Measured with immunoSEQ multiplex PCR; TCRdb has only the in-frame clones, and not every one. The sample contains over 80,000 clones, 82% of which appear only once. The specimen sequenced was PBMCs. The receptors shown here come from a man aged 45-65 years in good health and CMV-seronegative.

CDR3 region: CASSSPSRGEETQYF. In DNA, the CDR3 is TGTGCCAGCAGCTCCCCCTCTCGCGGGGAAGAGACCCAGTACTTC. The chain combines TRBV7-6 with TRBJ2-5; tentatively, D is TRBD2 (6 bases). Germline V gives CDR1 SGHVS, CDR2 FNYEAQ. Trimming cost V 4 bases and J 3 bases, with 15 bases left between them. This CDR3 has 15 amino acids.

The V gene is TRBV28, the J gene TRBJ2-7; D remains unclear. In germline, CDR1 is MDHEN, CDR2 SYDVKM. Trimming removed 5 bases at V and 5 bases at J, with 16 bases between. CDR3 length: 14 amino acids. CDR3 sequence (DNA): TGTGCCAGCAGTGCGACTCTCACCCCCCACGAGCAGTACTTC. Translated, it gives CASSATLTPHEQYF.

This clone was counted between two and nine times. The chain carries TRBV25-1 and TRBJ1-5; no definite D call. V gave up 5 bases and J gave up 2 bases, with 19 bases separating them. The CDR3 extends over 17 amino acids. Germline values: CDR1 MGHDK, CDR2 SYGVNS. The CDR3 region has the DNA TGTGCCAGCAGTCAACTCCCGGGAACCAACGGCAATCAGCCCCAGCATTTT. It codes for CASSQLPGTNGNQPQHF.